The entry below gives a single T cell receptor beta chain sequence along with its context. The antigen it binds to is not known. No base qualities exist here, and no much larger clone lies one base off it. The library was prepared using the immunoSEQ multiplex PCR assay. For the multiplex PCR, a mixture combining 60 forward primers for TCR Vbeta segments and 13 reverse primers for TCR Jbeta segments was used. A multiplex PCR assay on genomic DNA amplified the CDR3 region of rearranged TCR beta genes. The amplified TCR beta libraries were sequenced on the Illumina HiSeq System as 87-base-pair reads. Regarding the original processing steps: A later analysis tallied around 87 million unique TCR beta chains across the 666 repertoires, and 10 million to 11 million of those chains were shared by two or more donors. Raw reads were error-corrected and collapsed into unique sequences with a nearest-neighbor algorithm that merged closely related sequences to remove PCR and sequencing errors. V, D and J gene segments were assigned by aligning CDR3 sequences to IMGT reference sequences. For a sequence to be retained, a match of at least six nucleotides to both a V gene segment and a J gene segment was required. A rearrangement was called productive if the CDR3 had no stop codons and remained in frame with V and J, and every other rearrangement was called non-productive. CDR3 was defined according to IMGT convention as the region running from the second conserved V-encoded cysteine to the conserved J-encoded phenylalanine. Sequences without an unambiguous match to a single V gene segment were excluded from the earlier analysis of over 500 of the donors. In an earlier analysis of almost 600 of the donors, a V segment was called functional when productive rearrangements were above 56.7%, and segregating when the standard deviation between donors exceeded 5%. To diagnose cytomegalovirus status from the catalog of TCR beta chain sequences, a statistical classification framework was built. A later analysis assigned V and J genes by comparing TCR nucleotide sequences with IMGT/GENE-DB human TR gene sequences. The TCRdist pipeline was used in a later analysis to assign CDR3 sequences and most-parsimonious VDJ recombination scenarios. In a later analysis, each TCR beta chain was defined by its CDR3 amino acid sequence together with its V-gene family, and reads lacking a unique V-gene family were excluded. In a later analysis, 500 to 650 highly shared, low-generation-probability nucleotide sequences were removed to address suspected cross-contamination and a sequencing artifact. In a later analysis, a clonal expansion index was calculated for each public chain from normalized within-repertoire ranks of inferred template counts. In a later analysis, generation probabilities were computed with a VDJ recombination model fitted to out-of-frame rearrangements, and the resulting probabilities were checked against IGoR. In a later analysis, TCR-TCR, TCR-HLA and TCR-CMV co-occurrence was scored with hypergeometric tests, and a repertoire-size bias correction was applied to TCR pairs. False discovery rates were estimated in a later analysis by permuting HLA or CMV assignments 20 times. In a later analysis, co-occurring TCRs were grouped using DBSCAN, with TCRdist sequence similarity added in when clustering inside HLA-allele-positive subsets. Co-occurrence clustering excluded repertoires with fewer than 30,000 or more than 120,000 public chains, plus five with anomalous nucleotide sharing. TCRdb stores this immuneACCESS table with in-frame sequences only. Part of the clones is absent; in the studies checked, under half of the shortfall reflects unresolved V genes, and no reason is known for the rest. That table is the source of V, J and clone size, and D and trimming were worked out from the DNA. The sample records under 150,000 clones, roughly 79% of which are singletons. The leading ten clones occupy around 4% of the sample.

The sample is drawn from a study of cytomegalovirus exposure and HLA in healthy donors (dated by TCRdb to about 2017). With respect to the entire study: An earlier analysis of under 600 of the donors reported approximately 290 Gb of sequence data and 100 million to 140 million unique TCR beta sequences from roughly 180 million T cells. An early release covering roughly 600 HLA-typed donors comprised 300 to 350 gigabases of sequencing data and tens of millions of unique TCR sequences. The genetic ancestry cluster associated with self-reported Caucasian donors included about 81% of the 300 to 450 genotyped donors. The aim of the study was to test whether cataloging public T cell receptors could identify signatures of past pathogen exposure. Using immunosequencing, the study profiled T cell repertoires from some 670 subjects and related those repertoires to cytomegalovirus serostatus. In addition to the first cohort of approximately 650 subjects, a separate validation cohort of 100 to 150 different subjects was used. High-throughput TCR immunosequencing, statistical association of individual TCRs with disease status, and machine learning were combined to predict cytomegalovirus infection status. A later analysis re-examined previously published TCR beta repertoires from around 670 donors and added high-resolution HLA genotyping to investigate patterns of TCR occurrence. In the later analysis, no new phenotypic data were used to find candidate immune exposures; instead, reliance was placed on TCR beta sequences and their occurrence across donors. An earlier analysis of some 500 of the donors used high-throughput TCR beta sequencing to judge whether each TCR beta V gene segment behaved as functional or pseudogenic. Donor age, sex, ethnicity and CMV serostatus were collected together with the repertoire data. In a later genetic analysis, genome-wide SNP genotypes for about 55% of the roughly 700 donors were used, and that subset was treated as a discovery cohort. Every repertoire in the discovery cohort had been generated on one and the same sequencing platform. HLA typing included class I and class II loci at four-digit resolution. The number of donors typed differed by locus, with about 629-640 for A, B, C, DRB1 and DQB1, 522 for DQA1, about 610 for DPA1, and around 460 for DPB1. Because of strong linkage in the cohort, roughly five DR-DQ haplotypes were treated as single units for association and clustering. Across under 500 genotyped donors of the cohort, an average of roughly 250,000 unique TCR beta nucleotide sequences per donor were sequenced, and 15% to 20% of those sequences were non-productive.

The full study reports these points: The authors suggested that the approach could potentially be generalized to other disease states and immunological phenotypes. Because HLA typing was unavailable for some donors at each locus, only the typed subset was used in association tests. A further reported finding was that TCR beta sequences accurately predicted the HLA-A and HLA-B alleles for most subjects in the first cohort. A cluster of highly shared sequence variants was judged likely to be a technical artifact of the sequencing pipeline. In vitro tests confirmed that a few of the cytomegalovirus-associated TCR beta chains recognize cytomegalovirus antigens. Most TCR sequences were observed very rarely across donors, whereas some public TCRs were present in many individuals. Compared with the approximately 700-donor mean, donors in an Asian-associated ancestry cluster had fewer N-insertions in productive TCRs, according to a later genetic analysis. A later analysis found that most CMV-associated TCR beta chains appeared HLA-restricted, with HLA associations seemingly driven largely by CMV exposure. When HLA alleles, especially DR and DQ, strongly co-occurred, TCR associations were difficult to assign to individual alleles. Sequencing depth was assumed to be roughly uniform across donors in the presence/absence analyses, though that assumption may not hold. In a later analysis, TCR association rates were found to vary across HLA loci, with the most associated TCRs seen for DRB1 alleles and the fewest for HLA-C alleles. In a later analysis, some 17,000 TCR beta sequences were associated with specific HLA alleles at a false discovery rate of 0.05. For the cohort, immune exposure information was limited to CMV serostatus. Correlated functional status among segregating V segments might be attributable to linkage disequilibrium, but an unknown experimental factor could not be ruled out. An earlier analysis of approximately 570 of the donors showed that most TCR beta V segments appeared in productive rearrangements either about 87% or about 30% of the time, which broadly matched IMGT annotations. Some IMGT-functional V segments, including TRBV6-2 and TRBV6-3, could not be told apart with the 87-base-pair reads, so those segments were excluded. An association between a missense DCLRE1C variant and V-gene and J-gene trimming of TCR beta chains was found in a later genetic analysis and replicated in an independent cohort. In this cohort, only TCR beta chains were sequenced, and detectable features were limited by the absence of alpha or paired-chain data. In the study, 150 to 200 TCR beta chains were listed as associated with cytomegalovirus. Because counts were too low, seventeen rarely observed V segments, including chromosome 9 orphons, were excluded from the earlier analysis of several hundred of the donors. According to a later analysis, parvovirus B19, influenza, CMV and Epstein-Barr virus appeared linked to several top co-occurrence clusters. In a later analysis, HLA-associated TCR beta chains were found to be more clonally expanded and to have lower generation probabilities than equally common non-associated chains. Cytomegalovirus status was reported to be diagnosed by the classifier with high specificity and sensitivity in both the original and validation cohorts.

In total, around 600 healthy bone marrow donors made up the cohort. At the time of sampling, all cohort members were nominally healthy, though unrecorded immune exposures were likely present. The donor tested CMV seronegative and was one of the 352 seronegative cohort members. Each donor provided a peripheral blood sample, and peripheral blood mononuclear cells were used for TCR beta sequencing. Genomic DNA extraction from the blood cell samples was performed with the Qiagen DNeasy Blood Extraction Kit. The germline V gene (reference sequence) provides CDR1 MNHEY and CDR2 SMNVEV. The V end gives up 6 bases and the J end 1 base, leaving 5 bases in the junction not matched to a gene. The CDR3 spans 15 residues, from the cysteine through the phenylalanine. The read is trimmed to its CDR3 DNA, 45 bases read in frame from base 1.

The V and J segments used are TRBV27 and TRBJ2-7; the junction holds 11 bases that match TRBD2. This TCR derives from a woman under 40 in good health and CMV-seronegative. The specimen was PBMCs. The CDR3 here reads CASSKTSGSSYEQYF. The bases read TGTGCCAGCAGCAAAACTAGCGGGAGTTCCTACGAGCAGTACTTC.